This T cell receptor beta chain was sequenced for a study of cytotoxic CD8 clonotypes in ibrutinib-treated CLL. Profiling relied on immunoSEQ multiplex PCR, and the TCRdb table lists in-frame clones only, not all of them. The profile shows more than 30,000 clones, about 70% of them singletons. Germline-derived CDR1 and CDR2 are SGHTS and YDEGEE. V lost 0 bases and J 4 bases, leaving 8 bases between the germline ends. This CDR3 is 14 amino acids long. This clonotype was sampled from a human donor with chronic lymphocytic leukemia. The source was PBMCs, collected before ibrutinib treatment. This sequence joins TRBV5-8 and TRBJ2-1, with a weak D call TRBD2 (5 bases). CDR3 residues: CASSLVLEYNEQFF. The CDR3 region has the DNA TGTGCCAGCAGCTTGGTACTAGAGTACAATGAGCAGTTCTTC.